The rows below give T cell receptor beta chains drawn from one sample of a study of regulatory dendritic cells for organ transplantation. Their target antigens are unknown. The assay was immunoSEQ multiplex PCR, and TCRdb's table has in-frame clones only and misses some. The data show around 4,000 clones, approximately 74% seen once. Source material: memory CD8+ T cells from blood cultured with dendritic cells. The receptors originated from a human donor in good health. CDR3s include the opening cysteine and the closing phenylalanine or tryptophan. Each record gives: J gene, clone size, V gene, D gene, CDR3 protein, CDR3 DNA. A D gene is named only where the DNA matches it firmly. The size field is filled for only some rows; it gives once, few, many or a size class.

TRBJ2-1	NA	TRBV15	TRBD2	CATSSAAGARDEQFF	TGTGCCACCAGCAGCGCGGCGGGAGCGAGGGATGAGCAGTTCTTC
TRBJ1-2	NA	TRBV5-6	NA	CASSSGIAYGYTF	TGTGCCAGCAGCTCCGGGATCGCATATGGCTACACCTTC
TRBJ2-2	few	TRBV6-4	NA	CASSDRDTGELFF	TGTGCCAGCAGTGACAGGGACACCGGGGAGCTGTTTTTT
TRBJ2-3	few	TRBV6-4	NA	CASSDGGTDTQYF	TGTGCCAGCAGTGACGGGGGCACAGATACGCAGTATTTT
TRBJ2-1	NA	TRBV6-1	NA	CASSGTDYNEQFF	TGTGCCAGCAGTGGGACAGATTATAATGAGCAGTTCTTC
TRBJ2-7	few	TRBV6-8	NA	CASSLTISYEQYF	TGTGCCAGCAGCCTTACCATATCGTACGAGCAGTACTTC
TRBJ2-7	NA	TRBV11-1	TRBD2	CASSLSAGGLAGYEQYF	TGTGCCAGCAGCTTATCCGCGGGAGGACTAGCGGGATACGAGCAGTACTTC
TRBJ2-2	NA	TRBV5-1	NA	CASSSDLGSGELFF	TGCGCCAGCAGTTCCGACTTGGGGTCCGGGGAGCTGTTTTTT
TRBJ2-7	NA	TRBV11-2	TRBD1	CASSTSTGTGVYEQYF	TGTGCCAGCAGCACATCGACCGGGACAGGGGTCTACGAGCAGTACTTC
TRBJ2-7	NA	TRBV6-1	TRBD2	CASSERRGEGGPSYEQYF	TGTGCCAGCAGTGAAAGGAGAGGGGAGGGAGGGCCCTCCTACGAGCAGTACTTC
TRBJ2-3	NA	TRBV7-2	NA	CASSSDGVPDTQYF	TGTGCCAGCAGCTCAGATGGGGTCCCAGATACGCAGTATTTT
TRBJ2-6	NA	TRBV4-1	NA	CASSQEEGSGANVLTF	TGCGCCAGCAGCCAAGAAGAGGGCTCTGGGGCCAACGTCCTGACTTTC
TRBJ2-5	NA	TRBV14	NA	CASSQDRRTQYF	TGTGCCAGCAGCCAAGATAGGCGGACCCAGTACTTC
TRBJ1-4	NA	TRBV5-4	NA	CASSIDPGPNEKLFF	TGTGCCAGCAGCATTGACCCCGGGCCTAATGAAAAACTGTTTTTT
TRBJ1-1	NA	TRBV5-5	NA	CASSLGLYTEAFF	TGTGCCAGCAGCTTGGGTTTGTACACTGAAGCTTTCTTT
TRBJ2-1	NA	TRBV19	NA	CASSRTASYYNEQFF	TGTGCCAGTAGTAGGACAGCCTCCTACTACAATGAGCAGTTCTTC
TRBJ2-7	NA	TRBV5-1	TRBD1	CASSLRGQGIHEQYF	TGCGCCAGCAGCTTAAGAGGACAGGGCATTCACGAGCAGTACTTC
TRBJ1-1	NA	TRBV29-1	NA	CSGQGRREAFF	TGCAGCGGGCAGGGACGACGGGAAGCTTTCTTT
TRBJ1-1	once	TRBV27	NA	CASSSGNPNTEAFF	TGTGCCAGCAGTTCGGGGAATCCGAACACTGAAGCCTTCTTT
TRBJ1-5	NA	TRBV5-1	TRBD1	CASSSFPGGSQPQHF	TGCGCCAGCAGCTCCTTTCCAGGGGGTAGTCAGCCCCAGCATTTT
TRBJ2-1	NA	TRBV4-3	NA	CASSQELVSRIYEQFF	TGCGCCAGCAGCCAAGAACTAGTCTCCCGAATCTATGAGCAGTTCTTC
TRBJ1-2	NA	TRBV7-9	TRBD1	CASSLAGQANYGYTF	TGTGCCAGCAGCTTAGCGGGACAGGCGAACTATGGCTACACCTTC
TRBJ1-2	NA	TRBV28	TRBD1	CASSPRTGSYGYTF	TGTGCCAGCAGTCCCCGGACAGGATCCTATGGCTACACCTTC
TRBJ2-3	few	TRBV9	TRBD2	CASSASGRLDTQYF	TGTGCCAGCAGCGCTAGCGGGAGGCTAGATACGCAGTATTTT
TRBJ2-6	NA	TRBV7-9	NA	CASSLKYQSSGANVLTF	TGTGCCAGCAGCTTAAAGTACCAAAGCTCTGGGGCCAACGTCCTGACTTTC
TRBJ2-4	NA	TRBV4-3	NA	CASSLLPGDTHEIQYF	TGCGCCAGCAGCCTCCTACCGGGGGATACTCACGAGATTCAGTACTTC
TRBJ2-1	NA	TRBV30	NA	CAWRSWSYNEQFF	TGTGCCTGGAGGAGTTGGTCCTACAATGAGCAGTTCTTC
TRBJ2-3	NA	TRBV7-9	TRBD1	CASSLEGQVTDTQYF	TGTGCCAGCAGCTTAGAGGGACAGGTCACAGATACGCAGTATTTT
TRBJ2-7	large	TRBV4-2	TRBD2	CASSGGGAEQYF	TGTGCCAGCTCCGGGGGGGGCGCCGAGCAGTACTTC
TRBJ2-3	NA	TRBV12-1	NA	CASSTTSGRWDSTDTQYF	TGTGCCAGCAGCACGACTAGCGGACGCTGGGATAGCACAGATACGCAGTATTTT
TRBJ2-7	NA	TRBV4-3	NA	CASSQSGGIYEQYF	TGCGCCAGCAGCCAATCCGGCGGGATCTACGAGCAGTACTTC
TRBJ1-2	NA	TRBV5-4	NA	CASSLESEADGYTF	TGTGCCAGCAGCTTGGAGTCAGAAGCGGATGGCTACACCTTC
TRBJ2-6	NA	TRBV6-1	NA	CASSEAGSGANVLTF	TGTGCCAGCAGTGAAGCTGGCTCTGGGGCCAACGTCCTGACTTTC
TRBJ2-7	NA	TRBV4-3	NA	CASSQGLGGVDEQYF	TGCGCCAGCAGCCAAGGTCTTGGCGGGGTGGACGAGCAGTACTTC
TRBJ1-5	NA	TRBV13	NA	CASSLGLGGNQPQHF	TGTGCCAGCAGCTTAGGCCTGGGGGGCAATCAGCCCCAGCATTTT
TRBJ2-2	NA	TRBV7-3	NA	CASSLMGHHTNTGELFF	TGTGCCAGCAGCTTAATGGGCCACCACACGAACACCGGGGAGCTGTTTTTT
TRBJ2-7	NA	TRBV7-5	NA	CARSEREKGLLSSYEQYF	TGTGCCAGAAGCGAGAGAGAGAAGGGACTTTTGAGCTCCTACGAGCAGTACTTC
TRBJ2-5	NA	TRBV6-1	TRBD2	CASSELAGEVETQYF	TGTGCCAGCAGTGAATTGGCGGGAGAAGTGGAGACCCAGTACTTC
TRBJ1-5	NA	TRBV4-2	TRBD1	CASSQDLAGGQPQHF	TGTGCCAGCAGCCAAGATCTGGCAGGGGGCCAGCCCCAGCATTTT
TRBJ2-1	NA	TRBV6-4	TRBD1	CASSDSTGGYNEQFF	TGTGCCAGCAGTGACTCGACAGGGGGCTACAATGAGCAGTTCTTC
TRBJ2-2	NA	TRBV13	TRBD1	CASSLRQTGFGELFF	TGTGCCAGCAGCTTACGACAGACAGGGTTCGGGGAGCTGTTTTTT
TRBJ2-7	NA	TRBV11-2	NA	CASSQVGAGEHEQYF	TGCGCCAGCAGCCAAGTAGGAGCAGGGGAACACGAGCAGTACTTC
TRBJ1-2	NA	TRBV2	NA	CASSEGGRSNNYGYTF	TGTGCCAGCAGTGAAGGGGGGCGCTCCAATAACTATGGCTACACCTTC
TRBJ2-5	once	TRBV7-9	TRBD2	CASSPRLAGNEKETQYF	TGTGCCAGCAGCCCCAGACTAGCGGGCAACGAGAAAGAGACCCAGTACTTC
TRBJ2-2	NA	TRBV6-6	NA	CASSLDSANTGELFF	TGTGCCAGCAGTTTGGACAGCGCGAACACCGGGGAGCTGTTTTTT
TRBJ1-5	few	TRBV15	NA	CATSGRSGGNQPQHF	TGTGCCACCAGCGGAAGATCGGGTGGCAATCAGCCCCAGCATTTT
TRBJ1-1	NA	TRBV5-4	NA	CASSFFGGNTEAFF	TGTGCCAGCAGCTTCTTTGGAGGAAACACTGAAGCTTTCTTT
TRBJ2-2	NA	TRBV7-9	NA	CASSLVSWELFF	TGTGCCAGCAGCTTAGTGTCATGGGAGCTGTTTTTT
TRBJ2-5	NA	TRBV27	TRBD1	CASSLLRTGGYGETQYF	TGTGCCAGCAGTTTACTTCGGACAGGGGGCTATGGGGAGACCCAGTACTTC
TRBJ2-1	NA	TRBV4-3	TRBD1	CASSQGDRINEQFF	TGCGCCAGCAGCCAAGGGGACAGGATCAATGAGCAGTTCTTC
TRBJ2-1	NA	TRBV6-4	NA	CASSDSRMGDYNEQFF	TGTGCCAGCAGTGACTCGAGAATGGGGGATTACAATGAGCAGTTCTTC
TRBJ2-2	few	TRBV6-1	TRBD2	CASSEEAGGPGELFF	TGTGCCAGCAGTGAAGAAGCGGGAGGGCCCGGGGAGCTGTTTTTT
TRBJ2-2	few	TRBV12-2	NA	CASRGPTGAGTGELFF	TGTGCAAGTCGCGGACCGACAGGAGCGGGCACCGGGGAGCTGTTTTTT
TRBJ2-5	NA	TRBV7-3	TRBD2	CASSSNGLAEETQYF	TGTGCCAGCAGCTCTAACGGGCTAGCGGAAGAGACCCAGTACTTC
TRBJ2-2	NA	TRBV6-4	NA	CASSEDGTGELFF	TGTGCCAGCAGTGAGGACGGGACAGGGGAGCTGTTTTTT
TRBJ2-1	NA	TRBV10-1	NA	CASSEVSNNEQFF	TGCGCCAGCAGTGAGGTCTCGAACAATGAGCAGTTCTTC
TRBJ1-1	NA	TRBV28	NA	CASSSNPGTDNTEAFF	TGTGCCAGCAGTTCCAATCCGGGGACCGACAACACTGAAGCTTTCTTT
TRBJ2-3	NA	TRBV7-2	NA	CASNHWRTDTQYF	TGTGCCAGCAACCATTGGAGGACAGATACGCAGTATTTT
TRBJ2-7	NA	TRBV7-8	TRBD1	CASSLRQGISYEQYF	TGTGCCAGCAGCTTAAGACAGGGGATCTCCTACGAGCAGTACTTC
TRBJ2-7	few	TRBV5-4	TRBD2	CASSGGGAEQYF	TGTGCCAGCTCCGGGGGGGGCGCCGAGCAGTACTTC